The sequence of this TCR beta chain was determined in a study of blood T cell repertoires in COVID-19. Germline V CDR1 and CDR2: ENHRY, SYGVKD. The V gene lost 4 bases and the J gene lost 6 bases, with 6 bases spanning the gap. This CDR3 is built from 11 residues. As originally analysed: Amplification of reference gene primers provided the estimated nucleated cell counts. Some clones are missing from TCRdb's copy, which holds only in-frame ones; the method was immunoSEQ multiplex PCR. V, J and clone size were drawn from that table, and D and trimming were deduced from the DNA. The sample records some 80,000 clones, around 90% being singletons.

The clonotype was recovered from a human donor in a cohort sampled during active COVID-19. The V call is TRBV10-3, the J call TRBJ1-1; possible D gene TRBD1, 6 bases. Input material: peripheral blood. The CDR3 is CAISGTAEAFF. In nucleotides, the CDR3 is TGTGCCATCAGTGGGACAGCTGAAGCTTTCTTT.